This entry is about one TCR beta chain. Its antigen remains unknown. These data come from a study of cytomegalovirus exposure and HLA in healthy donors. Study-wide results and caveats: In a later analysis, several top co-occurrence clusters appeared linked to parvovirus B19, influenza, CMV and Epstein-Barr virus. In terms of immune exposure information, only CMV serostatus was available. Because they were indistinguishable, some V segments, including TRBV6-2 and TRBV6-3, were excluded.

The CDR3 length is 16 residues. Losses at the gene ends were 6 bases for V and 4 bases for J; bases not matched to a gene: 10. CDR1 MDHEN and CDR2 SYDVKM come from the germline V gene. PCR involved 60 Vbeta and 13 Jbeta primers. The method was immunoSEQ multiplex PCR; TCRdb's version includes in-frame clones alone and lacks a portion of them. The sample shows about 150,000 clones, 80% to 90% of them seen only once. The study sampled nominally healthy donors, though unrecorded immune exposures were likely. The TCR comes from a boy aged 2 to 9 in good health and CMV-seronegative. The J gene is TRBJ1-1, the V gene TRBV28; 11 nucleotides match TRBD1. The specimen sequenced was PBMCs. This CDR3 is CASSRDRGSPITEAFF. The CDR3 nucleotides are TGTGCCAGCAGCCGGGACAGGGGGAGTCCTATCACTGAAGCTTTCTTT.